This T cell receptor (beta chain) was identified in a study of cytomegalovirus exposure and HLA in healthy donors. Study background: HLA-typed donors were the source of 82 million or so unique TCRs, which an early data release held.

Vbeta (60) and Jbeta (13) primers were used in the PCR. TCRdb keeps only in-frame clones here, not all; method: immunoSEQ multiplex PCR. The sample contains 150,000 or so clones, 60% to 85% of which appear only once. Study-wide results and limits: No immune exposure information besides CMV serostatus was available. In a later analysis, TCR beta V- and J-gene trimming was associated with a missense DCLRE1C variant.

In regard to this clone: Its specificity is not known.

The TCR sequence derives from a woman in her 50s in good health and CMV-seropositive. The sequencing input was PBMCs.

The DNA for the CDR3 is TGTGCCAGCAGCTTGGCCAGGAACACTGAAGCTTTCTTT. The encoded protein is CASSLARNTEAFF. V is TRBV5-5 and J is TRBJ1-1, with no clear D. Trimming shortened V by 0 bases and J by 1 base, and 4 bases separated the two germline ends. The CDR3 contains 13 residues. Per the germline V gene, CDR1 is SGHKS and CDR2 is YYEKEE (reference sequence).